These T cell receptor beta chains were read from a single sample in a study of blood T cell repertoires in COVID-19. Some clones are missing from TCRdb's copy, which holds only in-frame ones; the method was immunoSEQ multiplex PCR. This table has 71,000 or so clones, about four fifths appearing once. The sequenced sample consisted of peripheral blood. The receptors here all came from a man aged 50 or older with acute or convalescent COVID-19. The CDR3 runs from the conserved cysteine through the conserved F or W. The order of the fields is V gene, clone size, J gene, D gene, CDR3 protein, CDR3 DNA. D genes are given only for firm matches. The listing skips clone size in some rows; elsewhere it reads once, few, many or a size class.

>TRBV7-2|once|TRBJ2-1|NA
CASSLAEGVWNEQFF
TGTGCCAGCAGCTTAGCTGAGGGGGTGTGGAATGAGCAGTTCTTC
>TRBV6-6|NA|TRBJ1-4|TRBD1
CASSYSDRGLGEKLFF
TGTGCCAGCAGTTACTCGGACAGGGGTTTGGGCGAAAAACTGTTTTTT
>TRBV7-9|NA|TRBJ1-3|NA
CASSLPPGAISGNTIYF
TGTGCCAGCAGCTTACCGCCAGGGGCGATCTCTGGAAACACCATATATTTT
>TRBV21-1|NA|TRBJ2-2|NA
CASSRKTGELFF
TGTGCCAGCAGCCGTAAAACCGGGGAGCTGTTTTTT
>TRBV7-9|NA|TRBJ2-7|NA
CASSLRGGPYEQYF
TGTGCCAGCAGCCTCCGGGGAGGTCCCTACGAGCAGTACTTC
>TRBV12-3/TRBV12-4|NA|TRBJ1-5|TRBD1
CASRTGSNQPQHF
TGTGCCAGCAGGACAGGGAGCAATCAGCCCCAGCATTTT
>TRBV20-1|NA|TRBJ2-5|TRBD1
CSASYSRQGLETQYF
TGCAGTGCAAGTTACTCGCGACAGGGGCTGGAGACCCAGTACTTC
>TRBV6-4|NA|TRBJ2-3|NA
CASSEGAHDTQYF
TGTGCCAGCAGTGAGGGGGCGCACGATACGCAGTATTTT
>TRBV18|NA|TRBJ2-5|NA
CASSPPPGWQTQYF
TGTGCCAGCTCACCACCCCCAGGGTGGCAGACCCAGTACTTC
>TRBV19|NA|TRBJ1-6|NA
CASSGRGAPLHF
TGTGCCAGTAGTGGCCGCGGGGCACCCCTCCACTTT
>TRBV9|NA|TRBJ2-7|TRBD2
CASSVTAGGNSYEQYF
TGTGCCAGCAGCGTAACAGCGGGAGGCAACTCCTACGAGCAGTACTTC
>TRBV7-9|few|TRBJ2-2|TRBD1
CASRQYRGGTGELFF
TGTGCCAGCAGACAATACAGGGGTGGCACCGGGGAGCTGTTTTTT
>TRBV5-1|NA|TRBJ1-1|NA
CASSLGQTINTEAFF
TGCGCCAGCAGCTTGGGTCAGACTATTAACACTGAAGCTTTCTTT
>TRBV15|NA|TRBJ2-3|TRBD1
CATALDRGNTQYF
TGTGCCACCGCCCTGGACAGGGGAAATACGCAGTATTTT
>TRBV13|NA|TRBJ2-1|TRBD2
CASSLPPLAATYNEQFF
TGTGCCAGCAGCTTGCCCCCACTAGCGGCGACCTACAATGAGCAGTTCTTC
>TRBV18|NA|TRBJ1-1|NA
CASSPATGEAFF
TGTGCCAGCTCACCTGCGACGGGTGAAGCTTTCTTT
>TRBV9|once|TRBJ1-4|NA
CASSDKITGDEKLFF
TGTGCCAGCAGCGATAAGATCACGGGGGATGAAAAACTGTTTTTT
>TRBV2|NA|TRBJ1-2|NA
CASRGARTSRGYTF
TGTGCCAGCCGCGGCGCAAGGACTAGCCGTGGCTACACCTTC
>TRBV7-2|NA|TRBJ1-2|NA
CASSSLDAGNIYGYTF
TGTGCCAGCAGCTCGTTAGACGCCGGGAACATCTATGGCTACACCTTC
>TRBV6-5|once|TRBJ2-1|TRBD1
CACRGGQNYNEQFF
TGTGCCTGCAGAGGGGGACAGAACTACAATGAGCAGTTCTTC
>TRBV28|NA|TRBJ1-1|NA
CASRPSPGGHTEAFF
TGTGCCAGCAGGCCCTCCCCCGGGGGACACACTGAAGCTTTCTTT
>TRBV5-1|NA|TRBJ1-1|NA
CASSPRASGAEAFF
TGCGCCAGCAGCCCGCGGGCCTCTGGGGCTGAAGCTTTCTTT
>TRBV9|NA|TRBJ2-1|TRBD1
CASSAGTGGPYNEQFF
TGTGCCAGCAGCGCGGGGACAGGGGGCCCATACAATGAGCAGTTCTTC
>TRBV28|NA|TRBJ1-4|TRBD1
CASSSMGQGAGEKLFF
TGTGCCAGCAGTTCCATGGGACAGGGGGCCGGAGAAAAACTGTTTTTT
>TRBV3-1/TRBV3-2|NA|TRBJ1-6|NA
CASSQVGGGWSPLHF
TGTGCCAGCAGCCAAGTTGGCGGGGGGTGGTCACCCCTCCACTTT
>TRBV4-1|NA|TRBJ2-7|TRBD2
CASSQDGRSGSSYEQYF
TGCGCCAGCAGCCAAGATGGGCGCAGCGGGAGCTCCTACGAGCAGTACTTC
>TRBV29-1|once|TRBJ1-1|NA
CSAPIGGGTEAFF
TGCAGCGCCCCGATCGGAGGAGGCACTGAAGCTTTCTTT
>TRBV24-1|NA|TRBJ2-1|NA
CATSETGRRYEQFF
TGTGCCACCAGTGAAACGGGCCGGAGGTATGAGCAGTTCTTC
>TRBV7-6|NA|TRBJ2-7|TRBD1
CASSLAGGAYEQYF
TGTGCCAGCAGCTTAGCAGGGGGCGCCTACGAGCAGTACTTC
>TRBV3-1/TRBV3-2|NA|TRBJ1-2|NA
CASSQDSGGVYGYTF
TGTGCCAGCAGCCAAGATAGCGGGGGAGTATATGGCTACACCTTC
>TRBV29-1|NA|TRBJ1-1|NA
CSGQAGVEAFF
TGCAGCGGCCAGGCAGGGGTTGAAGCTTTCTTT
>TRBV18|NA|TRBJ1-1|NA
CASTPGGANTEAFF
TGTGCCAGCACCCCGGGGGGGGCGAACACTGAAGCTTTCTTT
>TRBV28|NA|TRBJ2-7|NA
CASSFGGGEQYF
TGTGCCAGCAGTTTCGGGGGTGGGGAGCAGTACTTC
>TRBV5-1|NA|TRBJ1-4|NA
CASSPAAEATNEKLFF
TGCGCCAGCAGCCCCGCCGCAGAGGCAACTAATGAAAAACTGTTTTTT
>TRBV7-2|NA|TRBJ2-3|NA
CASSLGLSRGQYF
TGTGCCAGCAGCTTGGGCCTCTCGCGTGGGCAGTATTTT
>TRBV6-5|NA|TRBJ2-7|NA
CASSLTVAYEQYF
TGTGCCAGCAGTCTTACGGTCGCCTACGAGCAGTACTTC
>TRBV5-6|NA|TRBJ1-4|TRBD1
CASSGTGSGEKLFF
TGTGCCAGCAGCGGGACAGGATCGGGTGAAAAACTGTTTTTT
>TRBV5-1|NA|TRBJ1-3|NA
CASSSARGDTIYF
TGCGCCAGCAGCTCGGCCCGGGGAGACACCATATATTTT